The clone carrying this T cell receptor (beta chain) was recorded only once. With random hexamers, reverse transcription was performed on roughly 0.5 to 1 ug of RNA. In TCRdb, the immunoSEQ multiplex PCR reads were re-called with MiXCR into one record per CDR3 protein. The data hold approximately 200,000 distinct CDR3 sequences, with 90% to 95% observed a single time. The sample originates from a study of CD8 T cells in Susac syndrome. Germline V gene data show CDR1 as SGDLS and CDR2 as YYNGEE. The CDR3 is 15 residues long. V lost 0 bases and J lost 4, with 11 bases in between. V usage is TRBV9 and J usage is TRBJ1-3, with D possibly being TRBD1 (5 bases). The specimen was CD8+ T cells from PBMCs. This clonotype originated in a human donor with multiple sclerosis. The CDR3: CASSVEGTPGNTIYF. The CDR3, as DNA: TGTGCCAGCAGCGTAGAGGGGACTCCGGGAAACACCATATATTTT.